This T cell receptor (beta chain) was found in a study of T cell clones after liver transplantation. Study-wide points: In two subjects, few donor cells limited the measurable donor-reactive repertoire.

The V and J ends lost 6 bases and 9 bases, in that order; junction bases with no gene match: 10. The CDR3 length is 14 residues. Germline V gene sequence: CDR1 SGDLS, CDR2 YYNGEE. This clone was seen a single time. Its antigen is unknown. TCRdb's table, derived via immunoSEQ multiplex PCR, lists solely in-frame clones and lacks some. The sample contains about 72,000 clones, around 90% of which appear only once. This TCR was recovered from a human donor who received a liver transplant. The J gene is TRBJ2-1, the V gene TRBV9; TRBD2 matches 9 bases. The material sequenced was CD4+ T cells from blood, taken before liver transplant. In DNA form, the CDR3 reads TGTGCCAGCAACCGACTAGCGGCCGAGGGTGAGCAGTTCTTC. Its protein is CASNRLAAEGEQFF.